Listed below are T cell receptor beta chains from one sample, sequenced in a study of vaccination effects on CD4 cells after COVID-19. Sequencing was performed with immunoSEQ multiplex PCR; in TCRdb, only in-frame clones are kept and a portion is missing. The data show tens of thousands of clones, more than 60% seen once. These receptors' targets are unknown. The sample consisted of CD4+ T cells from PBMCs cultured without peptide, taken after COVID-19 vaccination. All receptors come from a human donor who received a COVID-19 vaccine. Each CDR3 is given with its conserved first and last residue. A D gene is named only where the DNA matches it firmly. The listing skips clone size in some rows; elsewhere it reads once, few, many or a size class.

V gene	J gene	D gene	clone size	CDR3 protein	CDR3 DNA
TRBV6-6	TRBJ2-3	NA	NA	CASSYSTATADTQYF	TGTGCCAGCAGTTACTCGACAGCGACGGCAGATACGCAGTATTTT
TRBV6-1	TRBJ2-5	NA	NA	CASRVQETQYF	TGTGCCAGCAGGGTCCAAGAGACCCAGTACTTC
TRBV7-2	TRBJ1-5	NA	NA	CASSSNRYSNQPQHF	TGTGCCAGCAGCAGTAACAGGTATAGCAATCAGCCCCAGCATTTT
TRBV7-2	TRBJ2-2	TRBD1	NA	CASSYRTGIFTGELFF	TGTGCCAGCAGCTACCGGACAGGGATTTTCACCGGGGAGCTGTTTTTT
TRBV5-4	TRBJ2-1	TRBD1	NA	CASIPGQGFNEQFF	TGTGCCAGCATTCCGGGACAGGGGTTTAATGAGCAGTTCTTC
TRBV7-9	TRBJ2-3	NA	NA	CASTRGFTDTQYF	TGTGCCAGCACCAGGGGCTTCACAGATACGCAGTATTTT
TRBV7-2	TRBJ1-2	TRBD1	NA	CASSLVLQGANEGYTF	TGTGCCAGCAGCTTAGTTCTGCAGGGGGCAAATGAAGGCTACACCTTC
TRBV19	TRBJ1-5	TRBD1	few	CASSMPGTESNQPQHF	TGTGCCAGTAGTATGCCCGGGACAGAGAGTAATCAGCCCCAGCATTTT
TRBV9	TRBJ1-2	TRBD1	NA	CASSATGVSGYTF	TGTGCCAGCAGCGCGACAGGGGTTAGTGGCTACACCTTC
TRBV10-2	TRBJ1-2	NA	NA	CASSEASRDGLHF	TGCGCCAGCAGTGAGGCCTCCCGGGACGGATTACACTTC
TRBV2	TRBJ2-3	TRBD2	NA	CASSASGGARTDTQYF	TGTGCCAGCAGTGCCAGCGGGGGGGCCAGAACAGATACGCAGTATTTT
TRBV28	TRBJ1-5	NA	NA	CASTLKSGNQPQHF	TGTGCCAGCACCCTGAAGAGCGGCAATCAGCCCCAGCATTTT
TRBV19	TRBJ2-3	TRBD1	NA	CASRSPGTANPPDTQYF	TGTGCCAGTAGATCGCCCGGGACAGCCAATCCCCCAGATACGCAGTATTTT
TRBV7-8	TRBJ2-1	NA	few	CASSPKLLAYEQFF	TGTGCCAGCAGCCCAAAGCTATTAGCTTATGAGCAGTTCTTC
TRBV11-1	TRBJ1-1	NA	NA	CASSLIGGNTEAFF	TGTGCCAGCAGCTTAATAGGGGGAAACACTGAAGCTTTCTTT
TRBV7-3	TRBJ1-2	TRBD1	NA	CASSLFSLDRVGYTF	TGTGCCAGCAGCTTATTTTCCCTGGACAGGGTTGGCTACACCTTC
TRBV18	TRBJ1-1	TRBD1	NA	CASSPGQEWNTEAFF	TGTGCCAGCTCACCTGGACAGGAGTGGAACACTGAAGCTTTCTTT
TRBV3-1/TRBV3-2	TRBJ2-5	NA	NA	CASSQESQGRETQYF	TGTGCCAGCAGCCAAGAAAGTCAGGGTAGAGAGACCCAGTACTTC
TRBV5-6	TRBJ1-2	TRBD1	NA	CASSLGGQNYGYTF	TGTGCCAGCAGCTTAGGGGGCCAGAACTATGGCTACACCTTC
TRBV4-2	TRBJ1-5	TRBD1	NA	CASSQETGFNQPQHF	TGTGCCAGCAGCCAAGAGACAGGGTTCAATCAGCCCCAGCATTTT
TRBV27	TRBJ2-2	TRBD1	once	CASSFLRTGGDTGELFF	TGTGCCAGCAGTTTCCTACGGACAGGGGGCGACACCGGGGAGCTGTTTTTT
TRBV9	TRBJ1-1	NA	NA	CASSVVVGTEAFF	TGTGCCAGCAGCGTAGTAGTGGGGACCGAAGCTTTCTTT
TRBV15	TRBJ2-5	NA	NA	CATSRDRQGGETQYF	TGTGCCACCAGCAGAGATCGCCAGGGGGGGGAGACCCAGTACTTC
TRBV7-9	TRBJ2-5	NA	NA	CASSLQETQYF	TGTGCCAGCAGCTTACAAGAGACCCAGTACTTC
TRBV2	TRBJ2-5	TRBD1	NA	CASRDRGETQYF	TGTGCCAGCAGGGACAGGGGAGAGACCCAGTACTTC
TRBV6-2/TRBV6-3	TRBJ1-6	NA	NA	CASSGDRIGYNSPLHF	TGTGCCAGCAGCGGTGACAGGATAGGTTATAATTCACCCCTCCACTTT
TRBV7-6	TRBJ2-2	TRBD1	NA	CASSPQGTGGTGELFF	TGTGCCAGCAGCCCCCAGGGGACAGGGGGCACCGGGGAGCTGTTTTTT
TRBV30	TRBJ2-4	NA	NA	CAWSVNGRGGGNIQYF	TGTGCCTGGAGTGTAAACGGCAGGGGAGGAGGAAACATTCAGTACTTC
TRBV7-2	TRBJ1-1	NA	NA	CASSLGPTRAEAFF	TGTGCCAGCAGCCTGGGGCCGACAAGGGCTGAAGCTTTCTTT
TRBV7-2	TRBJ1-2	TRBD1	NA	CASSSGQTVYYGYTF	TGTGCCAGCAGCTCGGGACAGACAGTATACTATGGCTACACCTTC
TRBV10-3	TRBJ2-2	NA	once	CAISESASTNTGELFF	TGTGCCATCAGTGAGTCAGCTAGCACGAACACCGGGGAGCTGTTTTTT
TRBV5-1	TRBJ1-2	NA	NA	CASSPPTSNYGYTF	TGCGCCAGCAGTCCCCCGACTTCTAACTATGGCTACACCTTC
TRBV5-1	TRBJ1-5	NA	NA	CASSLGTHSNQPQHF	TGCGCCAGCAGCTTGGGGACTCATAGCAATCAGCCCCAGCATTTT
TRBV7-3	TRBJ2-1	TRBD2	NA	CASSLLAGVYNEQFF	TGTGCCAGCAGCTTACTCGCGGGGGTCTACAATGAGCAGTTCTTC
TRBV3-1/TRBV3-2	TRBJ2-1	TRBD2	NA	CASSQLAGNEQFF	TGTGCCAGCAGCCAACTAGCGGGCAATGAGCAGTTCTTC
TRBV7-3	TRBJ2-5	TRBD2	NA	CASSLTRLAEETQYF	TGTGCCAGCAGCTTAACCCGACTAGCGGAAGAGACCCAGTACTTC
TRBV7-9	TRBJ1-1	NA	few	CASSLVSGANTEAFF	TGTGCCAGCAGCTTGGTATCGGGGGCGAACACTGAAGCTTTCTTT
TRBV19	TRBJ1-5	NA	few	CASSIDLRTAVSNQPQHF	TGTGCCAGTAGTATAGATTTGAGGACAGCCGTTAGCAATCAGCCCCAGCATTTT
TRBV20-1	TRBJ1-2	TRBD1	NA	CGTEPNYGYTF	TGCGGGACAGAGCCTAACTATGGCTACACCTTC
TRBV5-1	TRBJ2-6	NA	NA	CASSGGAVANVLTF	TGCGCCAGCAGTGGAGGCGCGGTGGCCAACGTCCTGACTTTC
TRBV5-6	TRBJ2-1	NA	NA	CASSLLRGRGEQFF	TGTGCCAGCAGCTTGTTGCGGGGCCGGGGAGAGCAGTTCTTC
TRBV12-5	TRBJ1-4	NA	NA	CASGPGTLATNEKLFF	TGTGCTAGTGGACCCGGGACCTTGGCAACTAATGAAAAACTGTTTTTT
TRBV18	TRBJ2-1	NA	NA	CASSHGPSNEQFF	TGTGCCAGCTCACATGGGCCCTCCAATGAGCAGTTCTTC
TRBV18	TRBJ1-1	NA	NA	CASSPDLNTEAFF	TGTGCCAGCTCACCAGACTTGAACACTGAAGCTTTCTTT
TRBV5-1	TRBJ2-3	NA	NA	CASSFSGTDTQYF	TGCGCCAGCAGCTTTAGCGGCACAGATACGCAGTATTTT
TRBV7-8	TRBJ2-5	TRBD2	NA	CASSRGEETQYF	TGTGCCAGCAGCCGGGGGGAAGAGACCCAGTACTTC
TRBV6-1	TRBJ1-1	NA	NA	CASSDPAPGPEAFF	TGTGCCAGCAGTGACCCTGCCCCGGGGCCTGAAGCTTTCTTT
TRBV4-2	TRBJ2-5	NA	once	CASSQGGAWETQYF	TGTGCCAGCAGCCAAGGAGGGGCGTGGGAGACCCAGTACTTC